The text below deals with one T cell receptor (beta chain). Its antigen is not known. Primers: 60 Vbeta forward and 13 Jbeta reverse. Libraries were prepared by immunoSEQ multiplex PCR; TCRdb keeps only in-frame clonotypes and omits some of them. The data show some 150,000 clones, with 75% to 85% seen just once and just under 6.5% held by the top ten. The data originate from a study of cytomegalovirus exposure and HLA in healthy donors. From germline, CDR1 is MDHEN and CDR2 SYDVKM. The CDR3 loop spans 13 amino acids. V lost 7 bases and J 0 bases, leaving 7 bases between the germline ends. Overall study results and limits: Reportedly, diagnosis of cytomegalovirus status by the classifier showed high specificity and sensitivity. Most TCR sequences proved rare, with some public TCRs found in many donors. Within an earlier analysis, most TCR beta V segments proved productive either about 90% or about 30% of the time.

This TCR was recovered from a man in his fifties in good health and CMV-seropositive. Sequenced: PBMCs. This rearrangement joins TRBV28 to TRBJ2-1; D remains ambiguous. The chain's CDR3 is CASMANSYNEQFF. Here the CDR3 DNA reads TGTGCCAGCATGGCAAACTCCTACAATGAGCAGTTCTTC.